In this sample, the clone carrying this T cell receptor beta chain is medium-sized (0.01 to 0.1%). Clones were read by immunoSEQ multiplex PCR, and TCRdb kept only the in-frame ones, dropping some. The sample contains 30,000 or so clones, roughly 87% of which appear only once. This entry is derived from a study of T cell changes during pregnancy in multiple sclerosis. The CDR3 spans 18 residues. Trimming left V 0 bases short and J 6 bases short, with 25 bases between. Germline-derived CDR1 and CDR2 are SGHRS and YFSETQ. Sample: CD8+ T cells from peripheral blood mononuclear cells, taken in the first trimester of pregnancy. This sequence was found in a female donor with multiple sclerosis, enrolled in a pregnancy study. This rearrangement joins TRBV5-1 to TRBJ2-7; tentative D call: TRBD2 (6 bases). CDR3 bases: TGCGCCAGCAGCTTGGTATGGCGGGAAAGTGGGGTAATCTCCGAGCAGTACTTC. Translated, it gives CASSLVWRESGVISEQYF.